Sequencing of this T cell receptor beta chain was carried out in a study of blood T cell repertoires in COVID-19. Study-level information: COVID-19 samples from acute and convalescent phases originated in the United States, Italy and Spain.

In the authors' workflow: How many nucleated cells were present was estimated from reference gene primer amplification. Sequencing used immunoSEQ multiplex PCR; TCRdb keeps in-frame clones, though not all of them. V and J calls and clone size are as listed in that table; D and trimming were resolved from the DNA. The sample shows almost 200,000 clones, roughly 90% of them seen only once. The CDR3 extends over 16 amino acids. V lost 2 bases and J lost 0, with 9 bases in between. In germline, CDR1 is SGHRS, CDR2 YFSETQ. In Cohort 3, a recovered donor had either two negative PCRs, clearance, or symptom resolution.

The chain recombines TRBV5-1 with TRBJ2-6, with D maybe TRBD1 (5 bases). Material for sequencing was PBMCs or T cells enriched from blood (not recorded which). This TCR was recovered from a woman aged 18 to 35 who had recovered from COVID-19. The CDR3 loop is CASSLGVFSGANVLTF. In nucleotides, the CDR3 is TGCGCCAGCAGCTTAGGGGTGTTCTCTGGGGCCAACGTCCTGACTTTC.